This is a list of T cell receptor beta chains from one sample in a study of regulatory T cells in long-lasting Graves disease. TCRdb re-called the multiplex PCR reads through MiXCR, storing one row per CDR3 protein. The sample lists approximately 490,000 distinct CDR3 sequences, 15% to 20% occurring once. A further study also used this sample, focusing on T cells in Graves' hyperthyroidism and ophthalmopathy.

Sample: peripheral blood mononuclear cells (PBMCs), taken at new diagnosis, from a patient treated with antithyroid drugs. The receptors here all came from a man in his forties or fifties with Graves disease. Each CDR3 is given with its conserved first and last residue. The D gene is left open where the match is weak. Size is omitted from some rows. Given values are once, few, many or a class for expanded clones.

TRBJ1-1	TRBV5-1	NA	NA	TGCGCCAGCAGTCAGTCTGAAGCTTTCTTT	CASSQSEAFF
TRBJ2-1	TRBV3-1	NA	few	TGTGCCAGCAGCCAAGTTAGCGGTGAGCAGTTCTTC	CASSQVSGEQFF
TRBJ2-1	TRBV28	NA	many	TGTGCCAGCGATAGGAGCTCCTACAATGAGCAGTTCTTC	CASDRSSYNEQFF
TRBJ2-7	TRBV7-9	NA	many	TGTGCCAGCAGCTTAGGGGACCCCAATACCAAGCAGTACTTC	CASSLGDPNTKQYF
TRBJ2-2	TRBV28	NA	few	TGTGCCAGCAGTTCCCCCGTCCCGGGGACCGGGGAGCTGTTTTTT	CASSSPVPGTGELFF
TRBJ1-5	TRBV30	NA	many	TGTGCCTGGAGTGTACGGGGGCAGCCCCAGCATTTT	CAWSVRGQPQHF
TRBJ2-3	TRBV20-1	TRBD2	NA	TGCAGTGCTCACCTAGCGGGAGATGCAGATACGCAGTATTTT	CSAHLAGDADTQYF
TRBJ2-4	TRBV24-1	TRBD1	few	TGTGCCACCAGTGACCCAGGGGGCAAGAACAAAAACATTCAGTACTTC	CATSDPGGKNKNIQYF
TRBJ2-7	TRBV5-1	TRBD1	NA	TGCGCCAGCAGCTTGGGGCCGGGGGGACAGGGGATTTACGAGCAGTACTTC	CASSLGPGGQGIYEQYF
TRBJ2-2	TRBV12-3/TRBV12-4	NA	few	TGTGCCAGCAGTTTGTCGGGGCGGGAAGGATCCGGGGAGCTGTTTTTT	CASSLSGREGSGELFF
TRBJ2-1	TRBV10-3	NA	NA	TGTGCCGGCGGGACCGTCTACAATGAGCAGTTCTTC	CAGGTVYNEQFF
TRBJ2-7	TRBV28	NA	NA	TGTGCCAGCAGTTCTTGGGCGGAGTATTACTACGAGCAGTACTTC	CASSSWAEYYYEQYF
TRBJ2-3	TRBV3-1	NA	many	TGTGCCAGCAGCCTCCGGTGGCGAAGCACAGATACGCAGTATTTT	CASSLRWRSTDTQYF
TRBJ1-5	TRBV20-1	TRBD1	many	TGCAGTGCATCTACAGGGGGCGATCAGCCCCAGCATTTT	CSASTGGDQPQHF
TRBJ2-1	TRBV7-9	NA	many	TGTGCCAGCAGCTTTACGGATGAGCAGTTCTTC	CASSFTDEQFF
TRBJ1-2	TRBV2	NA	many	TGTGCCAGCAGTGTCAAGTTGAGTGGTGGCTACACCTTC	CASSVKLSGGYTF
TRBJ2-1	TRBV28	TRBD2	many	TGTGCCAGCAGTTTATCGGGAGGGGGGGAGCAGTTCTTC	CASSLSGGGEQFF
TRBJ1-5	TRBV27	NA	many	TGTGCCAGCAGTCAGCAGGGTACGAGCAATCAGCCCCAGCATTTT	CASSQQGTSNQPQHF
TRBJ2-3	TRBV3-1	NA	NA	TGTGCCAGCAGCCAACCACGGGGCAGCACAGATACGCAGTATTTT	CASSQPRGSTDTQYF
TRBJ2-1	TRBV5-4	NA	NA	TGTGCCAGCAGCTGGCGGCGATCCTCCTACAATGAGCAGTTCTTC	CASSWRRSSYNEQFF
TRBJ1-1	TRBV12-3/TRBV12-4	NA	NA	TGTGCCAGCAGTCCCGCGCGGGGTTCTGAAGCTTTCTTT	CASSPARGSEAFF
TRBJ1-6	TRBV7-9	NA	NA	TGTGCCAGCAGCTCCGGAAGAGGGACGGTTAATTCACCCCTCCACTTT	CASSSGRGTVNSPLHF
TRBJ2-3	TRBV20-1	NA	few	TGCAGTGCTAGAGTGCAGCAGGGCACAGATACGCAGTATTTT	CSARVQQGTDTQYF
TRBJ2-7	TRBV19	TRBD1	few	TGTGCCAGTAAGGGGGTAAGGACAGGGGCGTACGAGCAGTACTTC	CASKGVRTGAYEQYF
TRBJ2-1	TRBV10-3	NA	many	TGTGCCATCAGTGGCCACAATGAGCAGTTCTTC	CAISGHNEQFF
TRBJ1-1	TRBV6-1	TRBD1	NA	TGTGCCAGCAGTGACAGACAGGGCACTTCGAACACTGAAGCTTTCTTT	CASSDRQGTSNTEAFF
TRBJ1-2	TRBV7-9	TRBD1	NA	TGTGCCATTCCACTCCGGGACAGGGGGCACATAAGGGGCTACACCTTC	CAIPLRDRGHIRGYTF
TRBJ2-1	TRBV20-1	TRBD2	many	TGCAGTGCTAGAGATTTCCTAGCGGCCAATGAGCAGTTCTTC	CSARDFLAANEQFF
TRBJ2-3	TRBV20-1	TRBD2	many	TGCAGTGCTAGAGATCCTATACTAGCGGGAGTATCAGATACGCAGTATTTT	CSARDPILAGVSDTQYF
TRBJ2-7	TRBV12-3/TRBV12-4	TRBD1	NA	TGTGCCAGCACCAATCTGCCGGGACAGGGATTATCCTACGAGCAGTACTTC	CASTNLPGQGLSYEQYF
TRBJ2-1	TRBV6-5	TRBD2	NA	TGTGCCAGCAGTTTAATTTCTAGCGGGAGTGACAATGAGCAGTTCTTC	CASSLISSGSDNEQFF
TRBJ2-1	TRBV20-1	TRBD2	NA	TGCAGTGCTAGAGATCTAGGGACTAGTACCTACAATGAGCAGTTCTTC	CSARDLGTSTYNEQFF
TRBJ2-2	TRBV27	NA	many	TGTGCCAGCAGTCAGATCAGGGCGGGGACCGGGGAGCTGTTTTTT	CASSQIRAGTGELFF
TRBJ1-1	TRBV30	TRBD1	many	TGTGCCTGGAGTGAGACAGGGGAAGAAGCTTTCTTT	CAWSETGEEAFF
TRBJ2-7	TRBV20-1	TRBD1	few	TGCAGTGCAAAAGCTAAGGACAGGGGGCTCTACGAGCAGTACTTC	CSAKAKDRGLYEQYF
TRBJ1-2	TRBV6-5	NA	many	TGTGCCAGCAGTTGGGACCCCTTGCCACGTGGCTACACCTTC	CASSWDPLPRGYTF
TRBJ2-2	TRBV12-3/TRBV12-4	NA	many	TGTGCCAGCAGTGCTCTACAGGGCACCGGGGAGCTGTTTTTT	CASSALQGTGELFF
TRBJ2-3	TRBV12-3/TRBV12-4	TRBD2	NA	TGTGCCAGCAGCTCTCCGGGACAGAGGACTAGCGGGAGCGCAGATACGCAGTATTTT	CASSSPGQRTSGSADTQYF
TRBJ1-2	TRBV11-2	NA	many	TGTGCCAGCAGCGGAGGGGTAACCGGTGGCTACACCTTC	CASSGGVTGGYTF
TRBJ1-3	TRBV20-1	NA	few	TGCAGTGCCCAGCGGGCAGGCGGAAACACCATATATTTT	CSAQRAGGNTIYF
TRBJ2-1	TRBV6-2/TRBV6-3	TRBD2	many	TGTGCCAGCAGTTACCCCCTAGCGGGAGGAGATGAGCAGTTCTTC	CASSYPLAGGDEQFF
TRBJ1-2	TRBV28	NA	many	TGTGCCAGCAGTTCCTTTGGATCTCACTATGGCTACACCTTC	CASSSFGSHYGYTF
TRBJ2-7	TRBV30	NA	many	TGTGCCTGGATGGATACGGGGAGCTCCTACGAGCAGTACTTC	CAWMDTGSSYEQYF
TRBJ2-5	TRBV12-3/TRBV12-4	TRBD2	NA	TGTGCCAGCAGTTTCTTACTAGCGGGAGTTGGTGGGGAGACCCAGTACTTC	CASSFLLAGVGGETQYF
TRBJ2-5	TRBV24-1	TRBD2	few	TGTGCCACCAGTGATAATAGCGGGATCCAAGAGACCCAGTACTTC	CATSDNSGIQETQYF
TRBJ2-6	TRBV9	TRBD1	NA	TGTGCCAGCAGCGCGTCCCGGGACAGGGGTGCTGGGGCCAACGTCCTGACTTTC	CASSASRDRGAGANVLTF
TRBJ2-1	TRBV7-2	NA	many	TGTGCCAGCAGCCTGCTAGTGACATCTGAGCAGTTCTTC	CASSLLVTSEQFF
TRBJ1-1	TRBV28	NA	many	TGTGCCAGCAGTAAGGTCCCGGGCGGGAACACTGAAGCTTTCTTT	CASSKVPGGNTEAFF
TRBJ2-3	TRBV20-1	TRBD2	NA	TGCAGTGCTAGAGTAGCGGGAGCGGGCACAGATACGCAGTATTTT	CSARVAGAGTDTQYF
TRBJ2-5	TRBV24-1	NA	NA	TGTGCCACCAGTGATTTGTACCAGTCCAGTCAAGAGACCCAGTACTTC	CATSDLYQSSQETQYF